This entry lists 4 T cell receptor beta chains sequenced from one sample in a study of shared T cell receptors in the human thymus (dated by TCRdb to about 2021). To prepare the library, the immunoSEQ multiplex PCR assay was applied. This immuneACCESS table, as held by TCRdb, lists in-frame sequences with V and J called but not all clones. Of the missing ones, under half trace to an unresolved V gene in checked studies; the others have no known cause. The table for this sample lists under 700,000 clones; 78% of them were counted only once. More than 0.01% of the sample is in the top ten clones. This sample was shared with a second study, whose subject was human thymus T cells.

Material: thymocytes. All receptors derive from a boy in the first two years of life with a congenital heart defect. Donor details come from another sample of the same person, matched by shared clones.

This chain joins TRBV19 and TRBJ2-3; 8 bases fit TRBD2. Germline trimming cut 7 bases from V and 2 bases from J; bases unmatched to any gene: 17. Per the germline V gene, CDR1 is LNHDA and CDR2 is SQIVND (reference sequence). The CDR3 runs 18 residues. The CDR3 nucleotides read TGTGCCAGTACCAGAGGGGGTTCTAGCGGGTCTTACACAGATACGCAGTATTTT. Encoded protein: CASTRGGSSGSYTDTQYF. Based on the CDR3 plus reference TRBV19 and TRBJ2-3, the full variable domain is DGGITQSPKYLFRKEGQNVTLSCEQNLNHDAMYWYRQDPGQGLRLIYYSQIVNDFQKGDIAEGYSVSREKKESFPLTVTSAQKNPTAFYLCASTRGGSSGSYTDTQYFGPGTRLTVL.

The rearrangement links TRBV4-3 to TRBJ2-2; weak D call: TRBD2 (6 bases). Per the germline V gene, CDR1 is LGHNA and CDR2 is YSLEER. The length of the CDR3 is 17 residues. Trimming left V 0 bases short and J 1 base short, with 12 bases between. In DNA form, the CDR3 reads TGCGCCAGCAGCCAAGAGATGCCTAGCGTGAACACCGGGGAGCTGTTTTTT. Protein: CASSQEMPSVNTGELFF.

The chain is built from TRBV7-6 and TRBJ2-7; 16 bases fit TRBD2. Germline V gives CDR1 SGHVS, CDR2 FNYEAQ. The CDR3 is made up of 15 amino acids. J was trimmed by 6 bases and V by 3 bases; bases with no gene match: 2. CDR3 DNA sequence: TGTGCCAGCAGCTTGGGACTAGCGGGAGGGGCCGAGCAGTACTTC. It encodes CASSLGLAGGAEQYF.

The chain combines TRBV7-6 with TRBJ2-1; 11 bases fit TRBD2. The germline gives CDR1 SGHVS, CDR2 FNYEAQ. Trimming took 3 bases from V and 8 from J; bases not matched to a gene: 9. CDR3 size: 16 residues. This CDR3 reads CASSFRLAGILDEQFF. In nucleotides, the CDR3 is TGTGCCAGCAGCTTTAGACTAGCGGGAATTTTGGATGAGCAGTTCTTC.